Detailed here is one T cell receptor (beta chain). Its antigen remains unidentified. The sample belongs to a study of cytomegalovirus exposure and HLA in healthy donors. Germline V CDR1 and CDR2: LGHNA, YNFKEQ. J was trimmed by 5 bases and V by 0 bases; bases with no gene match: 9. The CDR3 runs to 16 residues. Notes on the study in general: A missense DCLRE1C variant was associated with V- and J-gene trimming of TCR beta chains in a later analysis, and an independent cohort replicated the association. TRBV6-2, TRBV6-3 and some other V segments were excluded as indistinguishable. Analysis performed later found more than 15,000 TCR beta sequences associated with HLA alleles at 0.05 false discovery rate. Later findings reportedly placed an Asian-associated ancestry cluster below the roughly 730-donor mean for N-insertions.

The study ran its PCR with 60 Vbeta and 13 Jbeta primers. Clones were sequenced by immunoSEQ multiplex PCR, and TCRdb holds only the in-frame ones, with some missing. Of around 100,000 clones in the sample, 7.6% were seen once. The V call is TRBV4-2, the J call TRBJ2-7; TRBD2 aligns across 8 bases. The sample taken for sequencing was PBMCs. The clonotype was recovered from a man aged 45-60 years in good health and CMV-seronegative. The CDR3 DNA is TGTGCCAGCAGCCAAGAGGTGGGGACTAGTCGGAACGAGCAGTACTTC. It specifies CASSQEVGTSRNEQYF.